This TCR beta chain was sequenced for a study of T-cell memory formation after mild COVID-19. As for the study in general: TCR clustering was largely donor specific.

This CDR3 contains 16 residues. The V gene end was trimmed by 4 bases and the J gene end by 5 bases; junction bases not matched to a gene: 13. Per germline, CDR1 SGHAT and CDR2 FQNNGV. About this clonotype: The target antigen is unknown.

General study findings and limits: There was a balanced CD4/CD8 profile in clones contracting day 15 to 85, and later expanders leaned CD4+. Pre-infection memory harbored some responding clones, suggesting cross-reactive memory joined.

cDNA libraries for TCR alpha and TCR beta, carrying sample barcodes and UMIs, came from 5'RACE with constant-segment primers. TCRdb re-called the 5' RACE reads through MiXCR, storing one row per CDR3 protein. The sample holds 110,000 to 150,000 distinct CDR3 sequences, 25% seen once. The sample consisted of PBMCs or a T cell subset sorted from them (not recorded which). This TCR derives from an adult woman who had mild COVID-19 (a few samples of this study predate the infection). Cell type and time point are not known. This sequence joins TRBV11-2 and TRBJ2-5; 7 nucleotides line up with TRBD2. This CDR3 reads CASSSGRAGVWETQYF. CDR3 bases: TGTGCCAGCAGCTCCGGTCGGGCGGGAGTTTGGGAGACCCAGTACTTC.